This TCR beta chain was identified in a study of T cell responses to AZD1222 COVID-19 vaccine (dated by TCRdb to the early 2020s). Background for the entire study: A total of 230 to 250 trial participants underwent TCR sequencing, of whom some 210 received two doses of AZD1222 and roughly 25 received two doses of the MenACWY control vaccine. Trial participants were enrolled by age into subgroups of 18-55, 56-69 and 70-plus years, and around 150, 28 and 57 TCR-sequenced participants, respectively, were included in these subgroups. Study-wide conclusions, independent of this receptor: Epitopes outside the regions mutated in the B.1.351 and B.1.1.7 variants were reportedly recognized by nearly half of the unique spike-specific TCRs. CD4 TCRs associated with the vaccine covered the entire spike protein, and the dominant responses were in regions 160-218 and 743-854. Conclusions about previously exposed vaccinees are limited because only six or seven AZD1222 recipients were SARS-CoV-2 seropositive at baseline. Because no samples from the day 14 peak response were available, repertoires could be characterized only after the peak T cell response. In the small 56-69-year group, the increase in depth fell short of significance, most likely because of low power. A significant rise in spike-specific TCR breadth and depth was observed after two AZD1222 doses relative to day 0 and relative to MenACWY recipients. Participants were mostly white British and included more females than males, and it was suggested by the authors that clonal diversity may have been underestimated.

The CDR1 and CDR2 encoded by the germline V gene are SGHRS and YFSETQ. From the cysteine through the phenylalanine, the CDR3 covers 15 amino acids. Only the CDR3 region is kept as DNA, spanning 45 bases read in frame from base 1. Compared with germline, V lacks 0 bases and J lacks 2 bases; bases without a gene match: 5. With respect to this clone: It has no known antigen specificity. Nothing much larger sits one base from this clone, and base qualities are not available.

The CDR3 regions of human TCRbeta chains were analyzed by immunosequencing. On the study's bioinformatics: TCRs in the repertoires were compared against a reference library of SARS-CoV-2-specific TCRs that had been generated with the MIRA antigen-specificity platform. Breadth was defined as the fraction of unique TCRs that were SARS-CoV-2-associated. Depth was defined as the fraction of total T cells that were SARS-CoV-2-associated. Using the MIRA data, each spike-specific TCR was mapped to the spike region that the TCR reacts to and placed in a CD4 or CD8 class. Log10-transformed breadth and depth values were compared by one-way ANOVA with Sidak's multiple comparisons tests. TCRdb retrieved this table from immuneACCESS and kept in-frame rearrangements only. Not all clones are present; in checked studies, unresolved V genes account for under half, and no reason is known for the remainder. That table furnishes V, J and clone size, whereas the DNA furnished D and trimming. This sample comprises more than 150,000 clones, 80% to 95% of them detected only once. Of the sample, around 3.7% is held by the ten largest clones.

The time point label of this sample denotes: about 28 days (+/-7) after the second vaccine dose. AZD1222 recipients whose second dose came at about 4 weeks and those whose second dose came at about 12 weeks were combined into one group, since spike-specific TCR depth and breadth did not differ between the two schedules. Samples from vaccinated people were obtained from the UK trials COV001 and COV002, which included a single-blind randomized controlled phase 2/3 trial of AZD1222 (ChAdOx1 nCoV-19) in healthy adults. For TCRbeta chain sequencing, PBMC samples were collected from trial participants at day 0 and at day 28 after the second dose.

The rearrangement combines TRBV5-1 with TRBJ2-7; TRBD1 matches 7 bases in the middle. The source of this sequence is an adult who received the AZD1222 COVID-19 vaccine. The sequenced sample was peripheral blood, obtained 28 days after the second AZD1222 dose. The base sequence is TGCGCCAGCAGCTTGGCCGAAAGGGGGCCCTACGAGCAGTACTTC. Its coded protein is CASSLAERGPYEQYF.